This T cell receptor (beta chain) was identified during a study of T cell repertoires in cytomegalovirus infection. One entry per CDR3 protein results from TCRdb running MiXCR on the reads. The sample lists hundreds of thousands of distinct CDR3 sequences, roughly 42% occurring once. Trimming removed 5 bases at V and 5 bases at J, with 11 bases between. CDR1 and CDR2 from the germline V gene are MNHNY and SVGAGI (reference sequence). The CDR3 loop spans 13 amino acids. Concerning this clonotype: Its target is unknown.

Study-wide points: Across the ex vivo response, the dominant clonotypes were HLA-C-restricted CMV-specific TCR beta clonotypes.

This clonotype was sampled from a human donor in good health (CMV status not recorded). Some clones in this sample may be carry-over from other donors' samples. The sequencing used cultured PBMCs, collected from culture after CMV antigen stimulation. The V and J genes are TRBV6-6 and TRBJ2-3, with D possibly matching TRBD2 (6 bases). This chain's CDR3 is CASSAAGGDTQYF. The DNA of the CDR3 is TGTGCCAGCAGTGCCGCCGGGGGAGATACGCAGTATTTT.